This record concerns one TCR beta chain sequence. Its target is unknown. These data are taken from a study of cytomegalovirus exposure and HLA in healthy donors. Points from the study as a whole: By HLA locus, TCR association rates varied in a later analysis, with DRB1 showing the most and HLA-C the fewest. In a later analysis, a missense DCLRE1C variant was linked to TCR beta V- and J-gene trimming.

Germline values: CDR1 SGHAT, CDR2 FQNNGV. The CDR3 is 15 residues long. V gave up 9 bases and J gave up 6 bases, with 23 bases separating them. Vbeta (60) and Jbeta (13) primers were used in the PCR. Original methodology: In a later analysis, the count reached some 73 million unique TCR beta chains, with around 11 million shared. Sequencing was performed with immunoSEQ multiplex PCR; in TCRdb, only in-frame clones are kept and a portion is missing. V, J and clone size are those of that table, while D and trimming were read from the DNA. The sample records under 150,000 clones, about four fifths being singletons.

This receptor was identified in a female donor in good health and CMV-seronegative. The chain uses TRBV11-2 and TRBJ2-5, with a possible D match to TRBD2 (6 bases). Sequencing input: PBMCs. CDR3 protein: CASGRATSDLKTQYF. CDR3 bases: TGTGCCAGTGGTCGGGCGACTAGTGACTTAAAGACCCAGTACTTC.